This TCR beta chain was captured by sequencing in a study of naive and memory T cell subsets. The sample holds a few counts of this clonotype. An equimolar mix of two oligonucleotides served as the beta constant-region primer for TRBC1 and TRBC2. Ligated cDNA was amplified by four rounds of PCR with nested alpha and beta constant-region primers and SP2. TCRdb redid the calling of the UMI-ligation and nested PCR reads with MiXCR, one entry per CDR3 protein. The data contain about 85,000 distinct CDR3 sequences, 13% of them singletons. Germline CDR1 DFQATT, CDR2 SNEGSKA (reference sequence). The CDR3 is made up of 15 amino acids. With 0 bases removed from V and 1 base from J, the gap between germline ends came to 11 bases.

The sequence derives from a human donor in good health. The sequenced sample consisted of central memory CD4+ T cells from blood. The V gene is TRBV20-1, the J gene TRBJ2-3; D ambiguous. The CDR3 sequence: CSARDRVSGTDTQYF. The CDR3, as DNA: TGCAGTGCTAGAGATCGCGTGTCGGGCACAGATACGCAGTATTTT.